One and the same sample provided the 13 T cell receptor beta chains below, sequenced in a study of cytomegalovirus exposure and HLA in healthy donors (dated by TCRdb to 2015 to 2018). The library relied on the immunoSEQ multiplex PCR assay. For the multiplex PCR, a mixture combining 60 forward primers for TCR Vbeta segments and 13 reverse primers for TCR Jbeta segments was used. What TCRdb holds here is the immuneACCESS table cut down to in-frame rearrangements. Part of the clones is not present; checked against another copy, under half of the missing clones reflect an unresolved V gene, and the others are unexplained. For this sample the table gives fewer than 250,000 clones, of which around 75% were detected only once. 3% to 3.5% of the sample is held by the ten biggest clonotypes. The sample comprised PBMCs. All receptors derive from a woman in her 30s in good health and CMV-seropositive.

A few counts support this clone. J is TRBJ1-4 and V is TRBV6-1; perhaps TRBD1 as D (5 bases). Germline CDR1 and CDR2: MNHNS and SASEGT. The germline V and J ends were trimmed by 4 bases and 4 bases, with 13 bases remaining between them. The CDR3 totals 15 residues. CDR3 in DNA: TGTGCCAGCAGTGCCCCCAGGGTTGGTAATGAAAAACTGTTTTTT. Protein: CASSAPRVGNEKLFF.

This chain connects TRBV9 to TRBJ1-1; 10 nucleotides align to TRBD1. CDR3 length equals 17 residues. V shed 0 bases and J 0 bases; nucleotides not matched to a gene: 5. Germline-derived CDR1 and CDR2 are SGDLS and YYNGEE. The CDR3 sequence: CASSVGEDRGVNTEAFF. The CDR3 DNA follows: TGTGCCAGCAGCGTAGGTGAGGACAGGGGGGTGAACACTGAAGCTTTCTTT.

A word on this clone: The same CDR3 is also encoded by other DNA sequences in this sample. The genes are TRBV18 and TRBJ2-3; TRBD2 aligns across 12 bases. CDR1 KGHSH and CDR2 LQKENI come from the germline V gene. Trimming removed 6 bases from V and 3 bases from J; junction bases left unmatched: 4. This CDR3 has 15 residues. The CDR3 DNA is TGTGCCAGCTCCCGGACTAGCGGGAAGACAGATACGCAGTATTTT. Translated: CASSRTSGKTDTQYF.

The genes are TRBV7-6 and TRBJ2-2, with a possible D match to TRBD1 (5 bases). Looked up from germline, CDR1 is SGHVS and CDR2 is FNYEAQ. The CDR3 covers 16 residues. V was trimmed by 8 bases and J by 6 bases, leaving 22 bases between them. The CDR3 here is CASGHQHSLGSGELFF. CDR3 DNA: TGTGCCAGCGGACACCAACATTCGCTTGGCTCCGGGGAGCTGTTTTTT. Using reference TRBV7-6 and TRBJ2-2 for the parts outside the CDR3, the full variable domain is GAGVSQSPRYKVTKRGQDVALRCDPISGHVSLYWYRQALGQGPEFLTYFNYEAQQDKSGLPNDRFSAERPEGSISTLTIQRTEQRDSAMYRCASGHQHSLGSGELFFGEGSRLTVL.

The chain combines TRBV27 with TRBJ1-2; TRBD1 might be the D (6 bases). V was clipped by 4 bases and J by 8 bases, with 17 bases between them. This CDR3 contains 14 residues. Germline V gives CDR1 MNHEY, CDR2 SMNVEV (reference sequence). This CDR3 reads CASSSQGRLGGYTF. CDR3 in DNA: TGTGCCAGCAGTTCCCAGGGGCGCTTGGGAGGCTACACCTTC.

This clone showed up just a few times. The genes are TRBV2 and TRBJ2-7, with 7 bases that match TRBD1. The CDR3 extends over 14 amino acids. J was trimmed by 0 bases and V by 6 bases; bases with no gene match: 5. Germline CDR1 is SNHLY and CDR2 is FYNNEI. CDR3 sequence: CASSGTANSYEQYF. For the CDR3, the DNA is TGTGCCAGCAGCGGGACAGCGAACTCCTACGAGCAGTACTTC.

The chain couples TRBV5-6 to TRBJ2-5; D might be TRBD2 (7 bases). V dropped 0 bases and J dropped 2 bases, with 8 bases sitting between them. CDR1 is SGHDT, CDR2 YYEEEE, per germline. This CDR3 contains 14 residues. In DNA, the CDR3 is TGTGCCAGCAGCTTGGAGGGGGGGCAAGAGACCCAGTACTTC. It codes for CASSLEGGQETQYF.

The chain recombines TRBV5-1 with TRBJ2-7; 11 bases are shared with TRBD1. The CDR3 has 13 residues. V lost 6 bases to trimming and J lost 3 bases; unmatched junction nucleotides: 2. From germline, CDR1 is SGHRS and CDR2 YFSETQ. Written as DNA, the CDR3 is TGCGCCAGCACCGGGACAGGGGGCTACGAGCAGTACTTC. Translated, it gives CASTGTGGYEQYF.

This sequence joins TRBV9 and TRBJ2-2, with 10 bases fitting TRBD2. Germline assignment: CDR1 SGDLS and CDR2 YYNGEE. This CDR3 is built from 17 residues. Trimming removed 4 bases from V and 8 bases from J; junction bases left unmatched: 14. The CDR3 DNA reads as TGTGCCAGCAGCTTCAGGGGTCTAGCGGGAGTGTCGGGGGAGCTGTTTTTT. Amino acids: CASSFRGLAGVSGELFF.

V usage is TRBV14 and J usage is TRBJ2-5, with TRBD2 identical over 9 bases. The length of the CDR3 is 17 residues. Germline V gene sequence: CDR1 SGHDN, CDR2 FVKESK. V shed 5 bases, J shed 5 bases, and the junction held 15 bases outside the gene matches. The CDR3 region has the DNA TGTGCCAGCAGCTTAATAAGACCGGGACTAGCTTTTGAGACCCAGTACTTC. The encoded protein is CASSLIRPGLAFETQYF. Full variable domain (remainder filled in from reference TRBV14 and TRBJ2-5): EAGVTQFPSHSVIEKGQTVTLRCDPISGHDNLYWYRRVMGKEIKFLLHFVKESKQDESGMPNNRFLAERTGGTYSTLKVQPAELEDSGVYFCASSLIRPGLAFETQYFGPGTRLLVL.

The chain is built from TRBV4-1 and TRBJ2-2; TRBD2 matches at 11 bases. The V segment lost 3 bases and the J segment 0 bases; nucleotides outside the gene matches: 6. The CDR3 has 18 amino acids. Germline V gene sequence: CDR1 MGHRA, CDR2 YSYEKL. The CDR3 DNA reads TGCGCCAGCAGCCATACGTTACTAGCGGGGGCGAACACCGGGGAGCTGTTTTTT. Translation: CASSHTLLAGANTGELFF.

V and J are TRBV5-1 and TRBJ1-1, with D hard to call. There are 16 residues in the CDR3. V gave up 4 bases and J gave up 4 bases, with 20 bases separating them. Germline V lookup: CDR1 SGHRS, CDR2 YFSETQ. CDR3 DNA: TGCGCCAGCAGCCCTAGCGGATCTGCCCTAGGCACTGAAGCTTTCTTT. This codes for CASSPSGSALGTEAFF.

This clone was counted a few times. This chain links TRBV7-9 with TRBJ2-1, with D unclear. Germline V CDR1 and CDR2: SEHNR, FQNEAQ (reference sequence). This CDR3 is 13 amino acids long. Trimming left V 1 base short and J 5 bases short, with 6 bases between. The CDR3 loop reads CASSLDLDNEQFF. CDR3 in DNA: TGTGCCAGCAGCTTAGACTTAGACAATGAGCAGTTCTTC. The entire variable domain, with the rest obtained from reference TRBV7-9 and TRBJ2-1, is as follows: DTGVSQNPRHKITKRGQNVTFRCDPISEHNRLYWYRQTLGQGPEFLTYFQNEAQLEKSRLLSDRFSAERPKGSFSTLEIQRTEQGDSAMYLCASSLDLDNEQFFGPGTRLTVL.